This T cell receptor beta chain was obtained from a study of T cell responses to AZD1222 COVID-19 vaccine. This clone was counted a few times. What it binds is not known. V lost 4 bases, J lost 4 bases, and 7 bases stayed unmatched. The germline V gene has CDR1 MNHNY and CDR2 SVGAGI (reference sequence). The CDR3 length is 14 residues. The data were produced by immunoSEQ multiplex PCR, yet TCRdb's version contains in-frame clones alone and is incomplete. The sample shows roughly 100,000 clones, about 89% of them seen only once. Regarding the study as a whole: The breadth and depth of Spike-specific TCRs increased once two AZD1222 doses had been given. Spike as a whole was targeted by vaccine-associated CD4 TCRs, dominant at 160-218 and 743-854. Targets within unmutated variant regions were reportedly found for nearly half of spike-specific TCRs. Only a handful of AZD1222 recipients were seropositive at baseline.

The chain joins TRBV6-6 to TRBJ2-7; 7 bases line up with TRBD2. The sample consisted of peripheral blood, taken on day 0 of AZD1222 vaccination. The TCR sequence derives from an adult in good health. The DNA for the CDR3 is TGTGCCAGCAGTTCCCATACTAGCGAATACGAGCAGTACTTC. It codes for CASSSHTSEYEQYF.